In its sample, the clone carrying this T cell receptor beta chain was seen a few times. Its antigen is currently unknown. Assay: immunoSEQ multiplex PCR; the TCRdb copy retains only in-frame clones and omits some. This sample has around 50,000 clones, with 80% to 90% found just once. Germline V gene data show CDR1 as LNHNV and CDR2 as YYDKDF (reference sequence). The CDR3 extends over 14 amino acids. V lost 2 bases, J lost 5 bases, and 4 bases stayed unmatched. The data derive from a study of radiotherapy plus CTLA-4 blockade in lung cancer. On the study more broadly: In around 17% of patients, objective responses were seen; roughly 30% had disease control. Overall study results and limits: In blood, TCR clones derived from the tumor expanded after radiotherapy plus ipilimumab.

In chemo-refractory metastatic non-small-cell lung cancer, patients got ipilimumab CTLA-4 blockade together with focal radiation. This clonotype was sampled from a human donor with non-small cell lung cancer that progressed on radiotherapy plus ipilimumab. Some clones in this sample may be carry-over from other donors' samples. The sample in question was peripheral blood, obtained from a patient treated with radiotherapy plus ipilimumab. This sequence joins TRBV15 and TRBJ2-5; 8 positions agree with TRBD1. The CDR3: CATSRRTGSETQYF. DNA for the CDR3: TGTGCCACCAGCAGACGGACAGGGTCCGAGACCCAGTACTTC.